This is a list of T cell receptor beta chains from one sample in a study of shared clonotypes between healthy human individuals. Produced via immunoSEQ multiplex PCR; TCRdb's table is partial and in-frame only. The sample contains 2 million or so clones, roughly 94% of which appear only once. Sequences were obtained from naive CD4+ T cells sorted from blood. The receptors stem from a young man in good health. The CDR3 runs from the conserved cysteine through the conserved F or W.

v_call: TRBV5-6
j_call: TRBJ1-1
cdr3_aa: CASSRTGWPEAFF

v_call: TRBV5-1
j_call: TRBJ2-7
cdr3_aa: CASSPRGASYEQYF

v_call: TRBV6-6
j_call: TRBJ1-2
cdr3_aa: CASTTTGGTGGYTF

v_call: TRBV6-5
j_call: TRBJ2-7
cdr3_aa: CASRGLAGGLGEQYF

v_call: TRBV10-3
j_call: TRBJ1-5
cdr3_aa: CAISEWDSNQPQHF

v_call: TRBV6-4
j_call: TRBJ1-2
cdr3_aa: CASRAQALATYGYTF

v_call: TRBV5-1
j_call: TRBJ2-7
cdr3_aa: CASSSNYEQYF

v_call: TRBV6-1
j_call: TRBJ2-7
cdr3_aa: CASSDPGGYSYEQYF

v_call: TRBV4-1
j_call: TRBJ2-1
cdr3_aa: CASSQLGEISYNEQFF

v_call: TRBV28
j_call: TRBJ2-7
cdr3_aa: CASSSAGGNSYEQYF

v_call: TRBV7-9
j_call: TRBJ1-5
cdr3_aa: CASSSSTGVTQPQHF

v_call: TRBV13
j_call: TRBJ2-7
cdr3_aa: CASSLGPDSYEQYF

v_call: TRBV2
j_call: TRBJ2-5
cdr3_aa: CASSPQGPQETQYF

v_call: TRBV10-3
j_call: TRBJ2-5
cdr3_aa: CAISVKGQETQYF

v_call: TRBV4-3
j_call: TRBJ1-5
cdr3_aa: CASSQEQGNNQPQHF

v_call: TRBV28
j_call: TRBJ2-7
cdr3_aa: CASSPSGTLLAGGPDF

v_call: TRBV7-8
j_call: TRBJ2-7
cdr3_aa: CASSLAGTSVSYEQYF

v_call: TRBV10-3
j_call: TRBJ2-3
cdr3_aa: CAITSGLATDTQYF

v_call: TRBV6-6
j_call: TRBJ1-3
cdr3_aa: CASREGQGLYTIYF

v_call: TRBV10-1
j_call: TRBJ2-7
cdr3_aa: CASSQGATADEQYF

v_call: TRBV2
j_call: TRBJ1-5
cdr3_aa: CASNVQAYQPQHF

v_call: TRBV5-3
j_call: TRBJ1-1
cdr3_aa: CARSFHGDITGGYTEAFF

v_call: TRBV6-1
j_call: TRBJ1-2
cdr3_aa: CASSEAGTGSYGYTF

v_call: TRBV2
j_call: TRBJ2-5
cdr3_aa: CASSVPGYPYF